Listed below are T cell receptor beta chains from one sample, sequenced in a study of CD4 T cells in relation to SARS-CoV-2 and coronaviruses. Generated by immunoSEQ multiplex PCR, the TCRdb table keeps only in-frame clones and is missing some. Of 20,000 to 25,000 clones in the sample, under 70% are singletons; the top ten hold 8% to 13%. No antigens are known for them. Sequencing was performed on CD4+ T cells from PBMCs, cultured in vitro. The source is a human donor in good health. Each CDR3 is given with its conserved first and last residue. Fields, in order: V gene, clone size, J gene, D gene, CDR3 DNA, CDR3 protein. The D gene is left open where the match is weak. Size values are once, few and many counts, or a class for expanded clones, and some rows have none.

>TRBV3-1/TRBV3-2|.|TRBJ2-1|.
TGTGCCAGCAGCAACCAAGTTCCATACAATGAGCAGTTCTTC
CASSNQVPYNEQFF
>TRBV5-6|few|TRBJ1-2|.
TGTGCCAGCAGCTTGGCCCTGGGACCGAAAAACTATGGCTACACCTTC
CASSLALGPKNYGYTF
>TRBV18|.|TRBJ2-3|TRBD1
TGTGCCAGCTCACAGACAGGGGTCACAGATACGCAGTATTTT
CASSQTGVTDTQYF
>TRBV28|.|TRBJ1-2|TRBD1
TGTGCCAGCAGGTCGACAGGGGGCGATGGCTACACCTTC
CASRSTGGDGYTF
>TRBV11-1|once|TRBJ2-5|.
TGTGCCAGCAGCTTTGGAACCCAAGAGACCCAGTACTTC
CASSFGTQETQYF
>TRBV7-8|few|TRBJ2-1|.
TGTGCCAGCAGCTGGGTCGGGGGAGACAATGAGCAGTTCTTC
CASSWVGGDNEQFF
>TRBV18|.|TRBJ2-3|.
TGTGCCAGCTCACCAGACCTAGGGGTAGATACGCAGTATTTT
CASSPDLGVDTQYF
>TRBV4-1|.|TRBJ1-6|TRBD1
TGCGCCAGCAGCCAGGAGGGGGCCCTATATAATTCACCCCTCCACTTT
CASSQEGALYNSPLHF
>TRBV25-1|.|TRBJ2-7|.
TGTGCCAGCAGTGAGGGATACGAGCAGTACTTC
CASSEGYEQYF
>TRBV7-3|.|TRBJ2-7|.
TGTGCCAGCAGCTTCTCATACAGCTACGAGCAGTACTTC
CASSFSYSYEQYF
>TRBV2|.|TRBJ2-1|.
TGTGCCAGCAGTGTTTTGGGAATCTCCTACAATGAGCAGTTCTTC
CASSVLGISYNEQFF
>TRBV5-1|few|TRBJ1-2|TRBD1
TGCGCCAGCGGATTACCGGGACAGGGGACCTATGGCTACACCTTC
CASGLPGQGTYGYTF
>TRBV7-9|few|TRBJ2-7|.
TGTGCCAGCAGCTTCGAGGGGGGGGCCTACGAGCAGTACTTC
CASSFEGGAYEQYF
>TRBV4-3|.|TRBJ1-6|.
TGCGCCAGCAGCCAAGACCAGAAAACCCTAAATAATTCACCCCTCCACTTT
CASSQDQKTLNNSPLHF
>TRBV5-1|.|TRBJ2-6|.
TGCGCCAGCAGCTTGGGGCCACAAGGGGCCAACGTCCTGACTTTC
CASSLGPQGANVLTF
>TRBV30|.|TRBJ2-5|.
TGTGCCTGGAGTGTGGAGAGTCCCCGAGAGACCCAGTACTTC
CAWSVESPRETQYF
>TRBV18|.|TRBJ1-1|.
TGTGCCAGCTCACCAAAGATCGAGCTCTGGGGACACACTGAAGCTTTCTTT
CASSPKIELWGHTEAFF
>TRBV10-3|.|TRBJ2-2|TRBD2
TGTGCCATCAGTGAGTCGGGCGGGAGTCGGCTGTTTTTT
CAISESGGSRLFF
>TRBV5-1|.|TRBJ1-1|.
TGCGCCAGCAGCCCGGGGGGGACGAACACTGAAGCTTTCTTT
CASSPGGTNTEAFF
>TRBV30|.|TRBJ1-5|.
TGTGCCTGGAGTGTTAGGGTGGATCAGCCCCAGCATTTT
CAWSVRVDQPQHF
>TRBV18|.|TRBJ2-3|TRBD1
TGTGCCAGCTCACCGATTACAGGGGGCACAGATACGCAGTATTTT
CASSPITGGTDTQYF
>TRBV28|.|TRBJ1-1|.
TGTGCCAGCATCCCCCCCGCTAGGCAGTCTGAAGCTTTCTTT
CASIPPARQSEAFF
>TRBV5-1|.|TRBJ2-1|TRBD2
TGCGCCAGCAGGCCCGGGGAGGGCCTGATTGAGCAGTTCTTC
CASRPGEGLIEQFF
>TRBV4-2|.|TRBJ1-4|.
TGTGCCAGCAGCCAGCGACTGGGATTTTATGAAAAACTGTTTTTT
CASSQRLGFYEKLFF
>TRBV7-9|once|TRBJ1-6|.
TGTGCCAGCAGCTTAGTGGGGACACAGAATTCACCCCTCCACTTT
CASSLVGTQNSPLHF
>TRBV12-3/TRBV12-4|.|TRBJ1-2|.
TGTGCCACAGTAAAGGGGCTCTATGGCTACACCTTC
CATVKGLYGYTF
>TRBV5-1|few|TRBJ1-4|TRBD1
TGCGCCAGCAGTCCCTTCACAGGGGGCCAGGGAGAAAAACTGTTTTTT
CASSPFTGGQGEKLFF
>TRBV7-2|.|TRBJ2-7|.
TGTGCCAGCAGCTTCAGTCCCTACGAGCAGTACTTC
CASSFSPYEQYF
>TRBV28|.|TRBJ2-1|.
TGTGCCAGCAGTTCCCGGCAGGGGCGCAATGAGCAGTTCTTC
CASSSRQGRNEQFF
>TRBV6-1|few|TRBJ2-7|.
TGTGCCAGCAGTGAAGCGCGGCAGGGCGATGGCGAGCAGTACTTC
CASSEARQGDGEQYF
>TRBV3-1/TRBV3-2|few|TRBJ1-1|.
TGTGCCAGCAGCCAAGCGGTCAGGGCCACTGAAGCTTTCTTT
CASSQAVRATEAFF
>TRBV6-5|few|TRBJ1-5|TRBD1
TGTGCCACCACGGACAGGGGCAATCAGCCCCAGCATTTT
CATTDRGNQPQHF
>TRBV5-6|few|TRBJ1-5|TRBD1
TGTGCCAGCAGCTTGGCAGGGGGGGATCAGCCCCAGCATTTT
CASSLAGGDQPQHF
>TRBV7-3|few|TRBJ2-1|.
TGTGCCAGCAGCTTTTTTGGGGACCGTGAGCAGTTCTTC
CASSFFGDREQFF
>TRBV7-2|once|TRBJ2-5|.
TGTGCCAGCAGCTTAGGCCCAGGGTACGAGACCCAGTACTTC
CASSLGPGYETQYF
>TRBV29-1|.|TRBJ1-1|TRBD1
TGCAGCGTGTCCGGGACAGGGGTGCAAGCTTTCTTT
CSVSGTGVQAFF
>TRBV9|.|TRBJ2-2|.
TGTGCCAGCAGCGTAGGGGGACAGAACACCGGGGAGCTGTTTTTT
CASSVGGQNTGELFF
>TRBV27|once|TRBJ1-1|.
TGTGCCAGCAGTTTTTGGGGCACATCGAACACTGAAGCTTTCTTT
CASSFWGTSNTEAFF
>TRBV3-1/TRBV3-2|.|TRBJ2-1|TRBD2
TGTGCCAGCAGCCGGACTAGCGGGGCCATAAGCTCCTACAATGAGCAGTTCTTC
CASSRTSGAISSYNEQFF
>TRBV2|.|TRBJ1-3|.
TGTGCCAGCAGTGTCCACAGAGGAAACACCATATATTTT
CASSVHRGNTIYF
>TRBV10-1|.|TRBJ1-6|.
TGCGCCAGCAGTGAGTCGCCTAATTCACCCCTCCACTTT
CASSESPNSPLHF
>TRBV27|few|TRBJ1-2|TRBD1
TGTGCCAGCAGTTCCCGGACAGGGGCGACCTATGGCTACACCTTC
CASSSRTGATYGYTF
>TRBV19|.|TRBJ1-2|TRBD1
TGTGCCAGTAGTATAGAGGGACAGGGGATTCTCACCTTC
CASSIEGQGILTF
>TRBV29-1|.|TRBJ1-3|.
TGCAGCGTTGAGGTTGCTGGAGGAAACACCATATATTTT
CSVEVAGGNTIYF
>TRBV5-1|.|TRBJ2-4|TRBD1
TGCGCCAGCAGCCTAGGACAGGGAGAACTAGCCAAAAACATTCAGTACTTC
CASSLGQGELAKNIQYF
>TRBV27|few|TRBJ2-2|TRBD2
TGTGCCAGCAGTCGCGGGGGAAAGAACACCGGGGAGCTGTTTTTT
CASSRGGKNTGELFF
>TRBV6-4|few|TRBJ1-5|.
TGTGCCAGCAGTCCGGGGCACAATCAGCCCCAGCATTTT
CASSPGHNQPQHF
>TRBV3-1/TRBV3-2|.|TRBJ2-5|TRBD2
TGTGCCAGCAGCCAAGCGGGGGCGGGAGGGCGCCGCGAGACCCAGTACTTC
CASSQAGAGGRRETQYF
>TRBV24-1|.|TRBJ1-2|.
TGTGCCACCAGTGTCGACAGCTATGGCTACACCTTC
CATSVDSYGYTF
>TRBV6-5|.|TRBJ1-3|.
TGTGCCAGCAGTTCCCTTCTTCCGTACACCATATATTTT
CASSSLLPYTIYF
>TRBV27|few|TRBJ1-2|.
TGTGCCAGCAGTTACTCTCCCCTCTGGCGGGGCTACACCTTC
CASSYSPLWRGYTF
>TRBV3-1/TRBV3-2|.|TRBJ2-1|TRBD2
TGTGCCAGCAGCCGCGCGGGGGTTTTCGACAATGAGCAGTTCTTC
CASSRAGVFDNEQFF
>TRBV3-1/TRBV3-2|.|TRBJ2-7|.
TGTGCCAGCAGCCGGGTCCCCTACGAGCAGTACTTC
CASSRVPYEQYF
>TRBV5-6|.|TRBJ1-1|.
TGTGCCAGCAGCTTGGGGGGTAGCCGAAACACTGAAGCTTTCTTT
CASSLGGSRNTEAFF
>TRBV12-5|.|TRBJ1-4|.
TGTGCTAGTGGTTCCCCAACGGAACATGAAAAACTGTTTTTT
CASGSPTEHEKLFF
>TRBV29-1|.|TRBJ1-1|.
TGCAGCGTTGAGCGCAGGGGTATCGGGGCCTTCACTGAAGCTTTCTTT
CSVERRGIGAFTEAFF
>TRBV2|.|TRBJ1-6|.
TGTGCCAGCAGTGAGCAGATAGGCGCTCATAATTCACCCCTCCACTTT
CASSEQIGAHNSPLHF
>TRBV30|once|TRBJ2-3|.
TGTGCCTGGCTTAGCAGGGCCGGGACAGATACGCAGTATTTT
CAWLSRAGTDTQYF